These T cell receptor beta chains were read from a single sample in a study of T cell responses to AZD1222 COVID-19 vaccine. Repertoires were generated with immunoSEQ multiplex PCR, while TCRdb's copy carries only in-frame clones and drops some. The sample has 100,000 to 140,000 clones; roughly 90% are singletons. The sequences come from peripheral blood, collected 28 days after the second AZD1222 dose. The source of these receptors is an adult who received the AZD1222 COVID-19 vaccine. Both conserved end residues are part of each CDR3. The order of the fields is V gene, D gene, J gene, CDR3 length, clone size, CDR3 DNA, CDR3 protein. D genes are given only for firm matches. The size entry is marked missing in some rows and otherwise reads once, few, many or a size class.

TRBV19	TRBD1	TRBJ1-2	15	NA	TGTGCCAGTAGTATAGGCCCCGGGACAGTTGGTGGCTACACCTTC	CASSIGPGTVGGYTF
TRBV29-1	TRBD1	TRBJ1-2	19	few	TGCAGCGTTGAAGATAAGCCCAACACCGGGACAGCATATAACTATGGCTACACCTTC	CSVEDKPNTGTAYNYGYTF
TRBV9	TRBD1	TRBJ2-3	15	once	TGTGCCAGCAGCGTTTCCGGGACAGGTGGGGATACGCAGTATTTT	CASSVSGTGGDTQYF
TRBV5-1	NA	TRBJ2-5	12	NA	TGCGCCGGCCCGGGGGCCCGAGAGACCCAGTACTTC	CAGPGARETQYF
TRBV6-1	TRBD1	TRBJ1-4	15	NA	TGTGCCAGCAGCCATATACAGGGGAGGAATGAAAAACTGTTTTTT	CASSHIQGRNEKLFF
TRBV5-1	NA	TRBJ1-1	13	NA	TGCGCCAGCAGCTCAGGACAGAACACTGAAGCTTTCTTT	CASSSGQNTEAFF
TRBV6-2/TRBV6-3	NA	TRBJ1-1	14	NA	TGTGCCAGCAGTTACGGGGGGTCTCTTACTGAAGCTTTCTTT	CASSYGGSLTEAFF
TRBV7-2	NA	TRBJ2-6	16	NA	TGTGCCAGCAGCTTAGCACGAGCCACTGGGGCCAACGTCCTGACTTTC	CASSLARATGANVLTF
TRBV4-2	NA	TRBJ1-4	17	NA	TGTGCCAGCAGCCAAGAGCCGCGGAGGGGGGGCGATGAAAAACTGTTTTTT	CASSQEPRRGGDEKLFF
TRBV21-1	NA	TRBJ2-3	16	medium-sized	TGTGCCAGCAGCAAAGGGCTAGCGGGGGGTACAGATACGCAGTATTTT	CASSKGLAGGTDTQYF
TRBV29-1	NA	TRBJ1-1	15	NA	TGCAGCGTCCCCCGTGAGGGGATGTTGTACACTGAAGCTTTCTTT	CSVPREGMLYTEAFF
TRBV30	NA	TRBJ1-2	16	NA	TGTGCCTGGAGTGTACTGAGGGCAGGGATTAGCTATGGCTACACCTTC	CAWSVLRAGISYGYTF
TRBV5-1	TRBD1	TRBJ1-5	15	NA	TGCGCCAGCAGCTCGGCAGGGGGCCCCAATCAGCCCCAGCATTTT	CASSSAGGPNQPQHF
TRBV4-2	TRBD1	TRBJ1-4	17	NA	TGTGCCAGCAGCCAAGATTACTTCGGACAGGGAAGTGAAAAACTGTTTTTT	CASSQDYFGQGSEKLFF
TRBV5-1	TRBD1	TRBJ2-1	13	NA	TGCGCCAGCCGCTATGACAGGGCCGATGAGCAGTTCTTC	CASRYDRADEQFF
TRBV12-3/TRBV12-4	NA	TRBJ1-1	12	once	TGTGCCAGCAGTTTCACCCACACTGAAGCTTTCTTT	CASSFTHTEAFF
TRBV2	TRBD1	TRBJ1-5	15	NA	TGTGCCAGCACCCGCCGGACAGGTGGGGATCAGCCCCAGCATTTT	CASTRRTGGDQPQHF
TRBV20-1	NA	TRBJ2-7	11	NA	TGCAGTGCTAGCAGTGGCCACGAGCAGTACTTC	CSASSGHEQYF
TRBV18	NA	TRBJ1-1	15	NA	TGTGCCAGCTCATCCACCCCGCAGGGCCGCACTGAAGCTTTCTTT	CASSSTPQGRTEAFF
TRBV10-3	TRBD1	TRBJ2-7	15	NA	TGTGCCATCAGCCTAGGGACAGGGGGTACCTACGAGCAGTACTTC	CAISLGTGGTYEQYF
TRBV10-3	NA	TRBJ1-6	14	NA	TGTGCCATCGGAGGGGCCGGACGGAATTCACCCCTCCACTTT	CAIGGAGRNSPLHF
TRBV19	NA	TRBJ1-5	14	NA	TGTGCCAGTAGTCCCCTCGGGGGTAATCAGCCCCAGCATTTT	CASSPLGGNQPQHF
TRBV10-2	TRBD2	TRBJ2-3	16	NA	TGCGCCAGCAGTGAGAGACTAGCGGGGAGCACAGATACGCAGTATTTT	CASSERLAGSTDTQYF
TRBV7-2	NA	TRBJ1-6	15	NA	TGTGCCAGCAGCTTAGAGGCGGCCGCCAATTCACCCCTCCACTTT	CASSLEAAANSPLHF
TRBV2	NA	TRBJ2-3	14	NA	TGTGCCAGCGGTGAGGAACAGCGCACAGATACGCAGTATTTT	CASGEEQRTDTQYF
TRBV15	NA	TRBJ2-2	14	NA	TGTGCCACCCTAGGGGGAATGAACACCGGGGAGCTGTTTTTT	CATLGGMNTGELFF